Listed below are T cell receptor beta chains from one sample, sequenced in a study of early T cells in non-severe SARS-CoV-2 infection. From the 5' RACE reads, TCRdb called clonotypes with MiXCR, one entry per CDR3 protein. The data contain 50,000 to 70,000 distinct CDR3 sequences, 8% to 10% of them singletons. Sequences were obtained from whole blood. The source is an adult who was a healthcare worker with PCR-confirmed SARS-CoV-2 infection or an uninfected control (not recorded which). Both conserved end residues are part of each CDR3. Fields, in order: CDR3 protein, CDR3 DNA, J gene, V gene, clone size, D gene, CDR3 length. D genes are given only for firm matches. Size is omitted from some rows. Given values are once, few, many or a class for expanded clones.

CASSLGTVNTEAFF TGCGCCAGCAGCTTGGGGACAGTGAACACTGAAGCTTTCTTT TRBJ1-1 TRBV5-1 many - 14
CSASRLVYYEQYF TGCAGTGCTAGCCGACTAGTTTACTACGAGCAGTACTTC TRBJ2-7 TRBV20-1 many - 13
CASRGAGGGYNEQFF TGTGCCAGCAGGGGGGCGGGAGGAGGCTACAATGAGCAGTTCTTC TRBJ2-1 TRBV6-2/TRBV6-3 few TRBD2 15
CAISSNRGDNTEAFF TGTGCCATCAGTAGTAACAGGGGCGACAACACTGAAGCTTTCTTT TRBJ1-1 TRBV10-3 many TRBD1 15
CASSRVGQPQHF TGTGCCAGCAGTCGTGTGGGCCAGCCCCAGCATTTT TRBJ1-5 TRBV3-1 many - 12
CASTMGVAGGPPKTQYF TGTGCCAGCACCATGGGGGTAGCGGGAGGGCCACCGAAGACCCAGTACTTC TRBJ2-5 TRBV2 few TRBD2 17
CATRGQGTTSGANVLTF TGTGCCACCCGGGGACAGGGGACCACCTCTGGGGCCAACGTCCTGACTTTC TRBJ2-6 TRBV7-9 many TRBD1 17
CSVEEALNQETQYF TGCAGCGTTGAAGAGGCTCTAAACCAAGAGACCCAGTACTTC TRBJ2-5 TRBV29-1 - - 14
CASSSGWRAEAFF TGTGCCAGCAGCTCAGGGTGGAGGGCTGAAGCTTTCTTT TRBJ1-1 TRBV2 medium-sized - 13
CASSSGLAGVYEQFF TGCGCCAGCAGCTCCGGACTAGCGGGAGTGTATGAGCAGTTCTTC TRBJ2-1 TRBV5-1 many TRBD2 15
CAISREFASGANVLTF TGTGCCATTAGCAGGGAATTCGCCTCTGGGGCCAACGTCCTGACTTTC TRBJ2-6 TRBV10-3 - - 16
CSATSGRTGGEQFF TGCAGTGCTACCAGCGGGAGGACCGGAGGCGAGCAGTTCTTC TRBJ2-1 TRBV20-1 few TRBD2 14
CASSFRAGRANTQYF TGTGCCAGCAGTTTTAGAGCGGGACGGGCGAATACGCAGTATTTT TRBJ2-3 TRBV28 - TRBD2 15
CATSLGDEQFF TGTGCCACCTCCCTGGGAGATGAGCAGTTCTTC TRBJ2-1 TRBV2 few - 11
CASSHRQGGNSPLHF TGTGCCAGCAGCCACAGACAGGGTGGAAATTCACCCCTCCACTTT TRBJ1-6 TRBV7-9 once TRBD1 15
CASSERGQPYGYTF TGTGCCAGTAGTGAGCGGGGACAGCCCTATGGCTACACCTTC TRBJ1-2 TRBV19 few TRBD1 14
CASSLAVGRDHEQFF TGTGCCAGCAGCTTAGCAGTCGGGCGGGACCATGAGCAGTTCTTC TRBJ2-1 TRBV7-2 once - 15
CASSGRDGNTGELFF TGTGCCAGCAGCGGGCGGGACGGTAACACCGGGGAGCTGTTTTTT TRBJ2-2 TRBV9 - - 15
CASRSDRVFQAFF TGTGCCAGCAGGTCCGACAGGGTGTTTCAAGCTTTCTTT TRBJ1-1 TRBV2 few TRBD1 13
CASSTGTAGLANYGYTF TGTGCCAGTAGTACAGGGACGGCCGGGCTAGCTAACTATGGCTACACCTTC TRBJ1-2 TRBV19 many - 17
CASSYSSAGGSEAFF TGTGCCAGCAGTTACTCGTCGGCGGGGGGGAGTGAAGCTTTCTTT TRBJ1-1 TRBV6-5 few - 15
CASSLVAYEQYF TGTGCCAGCAGTTTAGTTGCGTACGAGCAGTACTTC TRBJ2-7 TRBV12-3/TRBV12-4 few - 12
CASSLTTDTQYF TGTGCCAGCAGCTTAACCACAGATACGCAGTATTTT TRBJ2-3 TRBV25-1 many - 12
CASSVTTAGTQYF TGTGCCAGCAGCGTAACAACGGCGGGGACCCAGTACTTC TRBJ2-5 TRBV9 few - 13
CASSEYELATNEKLFF TGTGCCAGCAGTGAATACGAACTTGCAACTAATGAAAAACTGTTTTTT TRBJ1-4 TRBV2 many - 16
CSASLWLTGNTIYF TGCAGTGCTAGTTTATGGCTAACCGGAAACACCATATATTTT TRBJ1-3 TRBV20-1 many - 14
CASSFITIAGTADYEQYF TGTGCCAGCAGTTTTATTACTATAGCAGGGACAGCCGACTACGAGCAGTACTTC TRBJ2-7 TRBV2 many TRBD1 18
CASSGDRSNYGYTF TGTGCCAGCAGCGGCGACAGGAGCAACTATGGCTACACCTTC TRBJ1-2 TRBV12-3/TRBV12-4 many - 14
CASSPPSRPDTQYF TGTGCCAGCTCACCACCAAGTAGGCCAGATACGCAGTATTTT TRBJ2-3 TRBV18 many - 14
CASSVGQTVPEKLFF TGTGCCAGCAGCGTAGGACAGACGGTCCCCGAAAAACTGTTTTTT TRBJ1-4 TRBV9 many - 15
CASSLEGEKLFF TGTGCCAGCAGCTTGGAAGGGGAAAAACTGTTTTTT TRBJ1-4 TRBV7-9 many - 12
CASSSPQRGQPQHF TGTGCCAGCAGTTCCCCACAACGAGGTCAGCCCCAGCATTTT TRBJ1-5 TRBV28 many - 14
CSVSGTGTGGYTF TGCAGCGTTTCCGGGACAGGGACCGGCGGCTACACCTTC TRBJ1-2 TRBV29-1 few TRBD1 13
CASSYMTARWTQYF TGTGCCAGCAGTTACATGACTGCGCGATGGACCCAGTACTTC TRBJ2-5 TRBV6-2/TRBV6-3 many - 14
CASSRLAGAPYNEQFF TGTGCCAGCAGCAGACTAGCGGGAGCACCCTACAATGAGCAGTTCTTC TRBJ2-1 TRBV7-2 once TRBD2 16
CASSLKTTGLTPMRDTEAFF TGTGCCAGCAGTTTAAAGACGACCGGACTGACACCTATGAGGGACACTGAAGCTTTCTTT TRBJ1-1 TRBV5-5 many - 20
CASSLEGWDRGDEQFF TGTGCCAGCAGCTTGGAGGGCTGGGACAGGGGAGATGAGCAGTTCTTC TRBJ2-1 TRBV5-4 many TRBD1 16
CASSFGAGPEKLFF TGTGCCAGCAGCTTTGGGGCAGGGCCGGAAAAACTGTTTTTT TRBJ1-4 TRBV5-4 - - 14
CASSTRLAGASEQYF TGTGCCAGCAGCACCAGACTAGCGGGAGCTAGCGAGCAGTACTTC TRBJ2-7 TRBV7-2 many TRBD2 15
CAWSNRQGNEAFF TGTGCCTGGAGTAATCGACAGGGGAATGAAGCTTTCTTT TRBJ1-1 TRBV30 - TRBD1 13
CASSSYQGEPQHF TGTGCCAGTAGTTCTTATCAAGGGGAGCCCCAGCATTTT TRBJ1-5 TRBV19 many - 13
CASSSRAGGRALYEQYF TGTGCCAGCAGCTCCCGGGCAGGCGGGAGGGCCCTGTACGAGCAGTACTTC TRBJ2-7 TRBV7-2 few TRBD2 17
CSVDSGNYNEQFF TGCAGCGTTGATTCAGGAAACTACAATGAGCAGTTCTTC TRBJ2-1 TRBV29-1 - - 13
CASSSRGTGYLTQHF TGTGCCAGCAGTTCAAGGGGGACAGGATATCTGACCCAGCATTTT TRBJ1-5 TRBV12-3/TRBV12-4 - TRBD1 15
CSVAQEGGDNQPQHF TGCAGCGTTGCTCAGGAAGGGGGGGACAATCAGCCCCAGCATTTT TRBJ1-5 TRBV29-1 - - 15
CAWSASGTVNTEAFF TGTGCCTGGAGTGCTTCCGGGACAGTGAACACTGAAGCTTTCTTT TRBJ1-1 TRBV30 few TRBD1 15
CASSSRYTQYF TGTGCCAGCAGTTCCCGTTATACGCAGTATTTT TRBJ2-3 TRBV12-3/TRBV12-4 - - 11